One and the same sample provided the 10 T cell receptor beta chains below, sequenced in a study of blood T cell repertoires in COVID-19. Some clones are missing from TCRdb's copy, which holds only in-frame ones; the method was immunoSEQ multiplex PCR. Of roughly 62,000 clones in the sample, around nine tenths were seen once. Input material: peripheral blood. These receptors came from a human donor with active COVID-19. The donor label of this sample is uncertain.

The V gene is TRBV5-6, the J gene TRBJ1-1, with 10 positions matching TRBD1. Germline-derived CDR1 and CDR2 are SGHDT and YYEEEE. V shed 4 bases and J 13 bases; nucleotides not matched to a gene: 4. The CDR3 is 11 residues long. The CDR3, as DNA: TGTGCCAGCAGCGGGGGGACAGGGGTTTTCTTT. Its protein product is CASSGGTGVFF.

This clone has a single count. The chain recombines TRBV18 with TRBJ1-5; D remains ambiguous. CDR1 KGHSH and CDR2 LQKENI come from the germline V gene. The CDR3 is 15 amino acids. V dropped 2 bases and J dropped 6 bases, with 14 bases sitting between them. Here the CDR3 reads CASSPDTNKLQPQHF. The CDR3 DNA reads TGTGCCAGCTCACCAGACACAAACAAACTTCAGCCCCAGCATTTT.

J is TRBJ1-4 and V is TRBV27; 9 bases are shared with TRBD1. This CDR3 region has 14 residues. V gave up 3 bases and J gave up 8 bases; unmatched junction bases: 4. The germline V gene has CDR1 MNHEY and CDR2 SMNVEV (reference sequence). CDR3 in amino acids: CASSFRDRDEKLFF. The CDR3 DNA is TGTGCCAGCAGTTTTCGGGACAGGGACGAAAAACTGTTTTTT.

V is TRBV19 and J is TRBJ2-1; TRBD2 aligns across 7 bases. The CDR3 is made up of 12 amino acids. Trimming cost V 8 bases and J 8 bases; bases outside gene matches: 6. In germline, CDR1 is LNHDA, CDR2 SQIVND (reference sequence). CDR3 DNA sequence: TGTGCCAGTGCCGTCGGGAGGTATGAGCAGTTCTTC. This sequence encodes CASAVGRYEQFF.

The CDR3 DNA reads TGTGCCAGCAGCCAAGATCTCCGCCCGGTTCAGTTCTTC. It translates to CASSQDLRPVQFF. The V call is TRBV3-1 (or the pseudogene TRBV3-2), the J call TRBJ2-1; D unresolved. The CDR3 totals 13 residues. Per germline, CDR1 LGHDT and CDR2 YNNKEL (reference sequence). The V end lost 0 bases, the J end lost 13 bases, and 13 bases lay between the germline ends.

In its sample, this clone was seen a few times. The chain links TRBV5-4 to TRBJ2-1, with TRBD2 as a possible D gene (5 bases). The V gene's germline CDR1 is SGHNT and CDR2 YYREEE (reference sequence). Trimming took 5 bases from V and 8 from J, leaving 11 bases between them. The CDR3 totals 12 residues. CDR3: CASRSAGDEQFF. In DNA form, the CDR3 reads TGTGCCAGCAGGAGCGCCGGGGATGAGCAGTTCTTC.

This clone was counted once. The V and J genes are TRBV27 and TRBJ2-7; D perhaps matches TRBD2 (5 bases). With 4 bases removed from V and 4 bases from J, the gap between germline ends came to 11 bases. CDR1 is MNHEY, CDR2 SMNVEV, per germline (reference sequence). This CDR3 is built from 13 residues. CDR3 coding DNA: TGTGCCAGCAGTTATGGACTCAAGTACGAGCAGTACTTC. It codes for CASSYGLKYEQYF.

This clone is a singleton in its sample. The rearrangement joins TRBV5-8 to TRBJ1-4; 12 nucleotides match TRBD1. The CDR3 is 15 residues long. Losses at the gene ends were 10 bases for V and 8 bases for J; bases not matched to a gene: 12. Germline lookup yields CDR1 SGHTS and CDR2 YDEGEE. DNA for the CDR3: TGTGCCCCTAGTCGCAGAGGGACAGGGGGCGAAAAACTGTTTTTT. Translated, it gives CAPSRRGTGGEKLFF.

The chain joins TRBV6-2 or TRBV6-3 to TRBJ1-2; D gene unclear. In germline, CDR1 is MNHEY, CDR2 SVGEGT. V was shortened by 4 bases and J by 6 bases, with 9 bases between the two germline ends. CDR3 size: 12 residues. For the CDR3, the DNA is TGTGCCAGCAGTTCAGGTTTCGATGGCTACACCTTC. Encoded protein: CASSSGFDGYTF.

In DNA, the CDR3 is TGCAGCGTAGACAGGACTGAAGCTTTCTTT. This codes for CSVDRTEAFF. This sequence joins TRBV29-1 and TRBJ1-1; TRBD1 is a possible D gene (6 bases). The CDR3 totals 10 residues. V was cut by 6 bases and J by 5 bases, with 7 bases left in between. Germline CDR1 SQVTM, CDR2 ANQGSEA.